The clone carrying this TCR beta chain was seen a handful of times. This sample is drawn from a study of T cells of healthy individuals. A single record per CDR3 protein comes from TCRdb applying MiXCR to the 5' RACE reads. The profile shows 90,000 to 100,000 distinct CDR3 sequences, around 17% of them singletons. V gave up 4 bases and J gave up 6 bases, with 10 bases separating them. The CDR3 is 12 residues long. From germline, CDR1 is SGHRS and CDR2 YFSETQ. The source is a human donor in good health. This sequence joins TRBV5-1 and TRBJ1-2, with a possible D match to TRBD1 (6 bases). CDR3: CASSPQGDGYTF. CDR3 DNA sequence: TGCGCCAGCAGCCCACAGGGAGATGGCTACACCTTC.